The next 21 T cell receptor beta chains were all read from a single sample in a study of T cells in Graves' hyperthyroidism and ophthalmopathy (dated by TCRdb to the late 2010s). Receptor amplification or capture employed multiplex PCR. The sample was run on an Illumina HiSeq 2000. The TCR beta CDR3 regions were amplified from the RNA transcripts. A first-round RT-PCR of the TCR CDR3 used the HTBI primer set with the Qiagen OneStep RT-PCR kit. In-frame beta chains were kept once TCRdb had trimmed the public reads at Q25 with fastp and called clones with MiXCR. Entries are consolidated by CDR3 protein sequence, retaining the most common genes and DNA. Counted in this sample were roughly 550,000 distinct CDR3 sequences; 16% of them appeared once. The biggest ten clones account for about 29% of the sample. The sequencing sample was made of blood. The receptor set was obtained from a woman between 25 and 40 years old with Graves' ophthalmopathy.

In its sample, this clonotype was seen a few times. V and J are TRBV5-1 and TRBJ2-1; 9 bases agree with TRBD2. The V gene end was trimmed by 7 bases and the J gene end by 5 bases; junction bases not matched to a gene: 7. The CDR3 runs 14 residues. CDR1 and CDR2 from the germline V gene are SGHRS and YFSETQ. The CDR3 region is CASAGLAGNNEQFF. DNA for the CDR3: TGCGCCAGCGCTGGGCTAGCGGGAAACAATGAGCAGTTCTTC.

Ten or more counts support this clonotype. The chain joins TRBV5-1 to TRBJ2-7; 12 bases agree with TRBD2. Trimming removed 5 bases from V and 5 bases from J; junction bases left unmatched: 5. CDR3 size: 14 residues. Germline V gives CDR1 SGHRS, CDR2 YFSETQ. DNA for the CDR3: TGCGCCAGCAGGACTAGCGGGAGTCTAGACGAGCAGTACTTC. Translated, it gives CASRTSGSLDEQYF.

The table lists this clonotype with many counts. The chain couples TRBV7-2 to TRBJ2-1, with D hard to call. Germline values: CDR1 SGHTA, CDR2 FQGNSA. V was cut by 3 bases and J by 8 bases, with 11 bases left in between. The CDR3 has 13 amino acids. CDR3 DNA sequence: TGTGCCAGCAGCTTCGATCCTAGGGATGAGCAGTTCTTC. It yields the protein CASSFDPRDEQFF.

This clonotype was observed at least ten times. The chain joins TRBV5-5 to TRBJ2-3; D is undetermined. V was clipped by 1 base and J by 1 base, with 13 bases between them. The CDR3 runs to 16 residues. Germline V lookup: CDR1 SGHKS, CDR2 YYEKEE (reference sequence). Here the CDR3 DNA reads TGTGCCAGCAGCTTGAGTATGGGGTGGGGCACAGATACGCAGTATTTT. This encodes CASSLSMGWGTDTQYF.

This clonotype was recorded a few times. The chain has TRBV20-1 and TRBJ2-3, with D uncertain. Trimming pared 4 bases from V and 2 bases from J, leaving 16 bases between. The CDR3 contains 15 residues. CDR1 is DFQATT, CDR2 SNEGSKA, per germline (reference sequence). The CDR3 spells CSANLPLPYTDTQYF. The CDR3 nucleotides are TGCAGTGCTAACCTCCCCCTGCCCTACACAGATACGCAGTATTTT.

This clonotype was seen only a few times. The chain uses TRBV27 and TRBJ2-1; TRBD2 is a possible D gene (6 bases). The germline gives CDR1 MNHEY, CDR2 SMNVEV (reference sequence). V lost 9 bases, J lost 3 bases, and 15 bases lay in between. This CDR3 contains 14 residues. The CDR3 loop is CASRERASYNEQFF. The CDR3 region has the DNA TGTGCCAGTCGAGAGCGGGCTAGCTACAATGAGCAGTTCTTC.

In its sample, this clonotype was seen many times. The chain has TRBV11-2 and TRBJ2-1; tentative D call: TRBD1 (6 bases). Germline V gene lookup returns CDR1 SGHAT and CDR2 FQNNGV. V was clipped by 0 bases and J by 8 bases, with 11 bases between them. This CDR3 contains 14 residues. The CDR3 sequence is CASSLEGRGDEQFF. DNA of the CDR3: TGTGCCAGCAGCTTAGAGGGCAGGGGCGATGAGCAGTTCTTC.

This clonotype showed up just a few times. The V gene is TRBV28, the J gene TRBJ2-7; 10 nucleotides line up with TRBD1. The CDR3 contains 14 residues. Unmatched junction bases numbered 8, after V lost 8 bases and J lost 4 bases. The germline V gene encodes CDR1 MDHEN and CDR2 SYDVKM. CDR3 region: CASQRQGAFYEQYF. CDR3 in DNA: TGTGCCAGCCAGAGACAGGGGGCCTTTTACGAGCAGTACTTC. The full variable domain, with the rest looked up from reference TRBV28 and TRBJ2-7, is DVKVTQSSRYLVKRTGEKVFLECVQDMDHENMFWYRQDPGLGLRLIYFSYDVKMKEKGDIPEGYSVSREKKERFSLILESASTNQTSMYLCASQRQGAFYEQYFGPGTRLTVT.

This clonotype was seen a few times. The V call is TRBV2, the J call TRBJ2-7; D perhaps matches TRBD2 (6 bases). Trimming pared 9 bases from V and 3 bases from J, leaving 15 bases between. Germline V gene lookup returns CDR1 SNHLY and CDR2 FYNNEI. CDR3 length: 13 amino acids. CDR3 region: CASGDWGNYEQYF. Written as DNA, the CDR3 is TGTGCCAGTGGGGACTGGGGAAACTACGAGCAGTACTTC.

Many counts were recorded for this clonotype. The chain is built from TRBV20-1 and TRBJ2-7; TRBD2 agrees at 8 bases. The trim removed 3 bases at V and 7 bases at J, leaving 11 bases unmatched. Germline loops: CDR1 DFQATT, CDR2 SNEGSKA (reference sequence). There are 14 residues in the CDR3. The CDR3 loop reads CSARGGLEIGEQYF. The CDR3 nucleotides are TGCAGTGCTAGGGGGGGACTAGAGATCGGGGAGCAGTACTTC.

The gene calls are TRBV9 and TRBJ1-4, with 7 bases aligning to TRBD1. The CDR3 extends over 15 amino acids. Per germline, CDR1 SGDLS and CDR2 YYNGEE. Losses at the gene ends were 4 bases for V and 0 bases for J; bases not matched to a gene: 3. The CDR3 sequence: CASSKGTATNEKLFF. The CDR3 nucleotides read TGTGCCAGCAGCAAAGGGACAGCAACTAATGAAAAACTGTTTTTT.

This clonotype was detected a few times. The genes are TRBV24-1 and TRBJ2-3; possible D gene TRBD2, 5 bases. Between the trimmed V and J ends, which lost 3 bases and 4 bases, there was a span of 19 bases. The CDR3 has 17 residues. Germline V gives CDR1 KGHDR, CDR2 SFDVKD. CDR3 bases: TGTGCCACCAGTGATCCCGACCCATCGAGGGCCCCAGATACGCAGTATTTT. It specifies CATSDPDPSRAPDTQYF.

There are many counts of this clonotype. The chain couples TRBV5-1 to TRBJ2-1; maybe TRBD1 (6 bases). The V gene's germline CDR1 is SGHRS and CDR2 YFSETQ. The V and J ends lost 5 bases and 5 bases respectively, with 14 bases between them. This CDR3 is 14 amino acids long. The CDR3: CASRAGAINNEQFF. CDR3 coding DNA: TGCGCCAGCAGGGCAGGGGCTATCAACAATGAGCAGTTCTTC.

This chain joins TRBV5-1 and TRBJ1-1; TRBD1 matches at 8 bases. This CDR3 is built from 14 residues. Germline V gene data show CDR1 as SGHRS and CDR2 as YFSETQ. V lost 4 bases to trimming and J lost 4 bases; unmatched junction nucleotides: 6. The CDR3 reads CASSDTGGTTEAFF. The CDR3 DNA sequence: TGCGCCAGCAGCGACACAGGGGGGACCACTGAAGCTTTCTTT.

This clonotype was recorded at least ten times. The chain couples TRBV7-2 to TRBJ2-3; 7 bases line up with TRBD2. The CDR3 loop spans 14 amino acids. Germline CDR1 reads SGHTA; CDR2 reads FQGNSA. The V gene end was trimmed by 5 bases and the J gene end by 5 bases; junction bases not matched to a gene: 7. The CDR3 bases are TGTGCCAGCAGCCGCGCGGGAGTAAAAGATACGCAGTATTTT. As protein: CASSRAGVKDTQYF.

This clonotype was counted at least ten times. This sequence joins TRBV7-2 and TRBJ2-5; D is perhaps TRBD1 or TRBD2 (5 bases each). The CDR3 is 14 residues long. CDR1 is SGHTA, CDR2 FQGNSA, per germline. Trimming cost V 4 bases and J 2 bases, with 11 bases left between them. The CDR3 here is CASSSPGPQETQYF. In DNA, the CDR3 is TGTGCCAGCAGCTCGCCGGGGCCTCAAGAGACCCAGTACTTC.

As regards this clonotype: A much bigger clone sits one base away, suggesting this may be a read error. The V gene is TRBV30, the J gene TRBJ2-1; perhaps D is TRBD1 or TRBD2 (5 bases each). CDR1 is GTSNPN and CDR2 is SVGIG in the germline V gene (reference sequence). The ends were cut back, 5 bases at V and 5 bases at J, with 13 bases in the middle. This CDR3 contains 13 residues. CDR3 sequence: CAWLGETNNEQFF. CDR3 bases: TGTGCCTGGTTGGGGGAGACTAACAATGAGCAGTTCTTC.

This clonotype was observed a handful of times. The gene calls are TRBV6-1 and TRBJ2-2, with no clear D. With 6 bases removed from V and 6 bases from J, the gap between germline ends came to 14 bases. The CDR3 is 14 amino acids. Per the germline V gene, CDR1 is MNHNS and CDR2 is SASEGT. CDR3 nucleotide sequence: TGTGCCAGCAGACCGATCCGTGGTCCCGGGGAGCTGTTTTTT. It yields the protein CASRPIRGPGELFF.

This clonotype was seen a few times. The V and J genes are TRBV20-1 and TRBJ2-2, with TRBD2 identical over 8 bases. This CDR3 is built from 15 residues. The germline gives CDR1 DFQATT, CDR2 SNEGSKA (reference sequence). V dropped 4 bases and J dropped 8; count of bases not matched to a gene: 12. This chain's CDR3 is CSAKQSGRGPGELFF. The CDR3 DNA is TGCAGTGCTAAACAGAGCGGGAGAGGTCCAGGGGAGCTGTTTTTT.

The gene calls are TRBV7-2 and TRBJ2-3; TRBD1 is a possible D gene (7 bases). Per germline, CDR1 SGHTA and CDR2 FQGNSA. CDR3 length equals 16 residues. V was shortened by 2 bases and J by 5 bases, with 17 bases between the two germline ends. Here the CDR3 reads CASSLRGTEDIDTQYF. The CDR3 bases are TGTGCCAGCAGCTTACGGGGGACAGAGGACATAGATACGCAGTATTTT.

This chain links TRBV6-2 or TRBV6-3 with TRBJ1-2; maybe TRBD1 (5 bases). Germline-derived CDR1 and CDR2 are MNHEY and SVGEGT. The V end lost 2 bases, the J end lost 6 bases, and 16 bases lay between the germline ends. This CDR3 contains 15 residues. The CDR3 nucleotides read TGTGCCAGCAGTTACCCGGGACGTTCCGGGCATGGCTACACCTTC. It translates to CASSYPGRSGHGYTF.